This T cell receptor (beta chain) was retrieved from a study of CD8 T cells in ankylosing spondylitis. Broader study findings: A TCR beta motif of 8 or 9 highly homologous variants appeared characteristic of ankylosing spondylitis blood.

The CDR3 extends over 16 amino acids. V trimming: 4 bases; J trimming: 3 bases; junction bases outside the gene matches: 3. Germline loops: CDR1 MNHEY, CDR2 SVGEGT. Researchers built TCR beta libraries using quantitative 5'-RACE with molecular barcodes. TCRdb reanalysed the 5' RACE reads using MiXCR and keeps one entry per CDR3 protein. Of about 500,000 distinct CDR3 sequences in the sample, roughly 12% were seen once. Note on this clonotype: Its antigen is unidentified.

The TCR was taken from a male donor with ankylosing spondylitis. V and J are TRBV6-2 or TRBV6-3 and TRBJ2-2; 12 nucleotides align to TRBD2. The sample comprised blood, either unsorted or a sorted T cell fraction (not recorded which). CDR3 protein: CASSSGLAGHTGELFF. DNA for the CDR3: TGTGCCAGCAGTTCCGGACTAGCGGGACACACCGGGGAGCTGTTTTTT.